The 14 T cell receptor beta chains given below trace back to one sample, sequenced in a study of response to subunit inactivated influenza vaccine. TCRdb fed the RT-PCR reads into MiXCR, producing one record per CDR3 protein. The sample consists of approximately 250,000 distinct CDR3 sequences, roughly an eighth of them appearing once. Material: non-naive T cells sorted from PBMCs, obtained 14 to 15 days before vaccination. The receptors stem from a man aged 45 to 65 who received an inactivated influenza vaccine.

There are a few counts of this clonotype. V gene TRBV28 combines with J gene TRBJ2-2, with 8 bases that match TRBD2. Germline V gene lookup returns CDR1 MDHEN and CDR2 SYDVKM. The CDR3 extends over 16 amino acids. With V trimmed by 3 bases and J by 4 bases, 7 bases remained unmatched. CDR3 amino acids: CASSLAGLAGTGELFF. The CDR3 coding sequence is TGTGCCAGCAGTTTGGCCGGACTAGCTGGCACCGGGGAGCTGTTTTTT.

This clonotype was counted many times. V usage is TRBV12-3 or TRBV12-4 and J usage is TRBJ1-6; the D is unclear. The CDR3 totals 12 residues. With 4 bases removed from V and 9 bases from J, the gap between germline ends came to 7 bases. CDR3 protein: CASSSPSSPLHF. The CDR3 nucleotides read TGTGCCAGCAGTTCTCCTAGTTCACCCCTCCACTTT.

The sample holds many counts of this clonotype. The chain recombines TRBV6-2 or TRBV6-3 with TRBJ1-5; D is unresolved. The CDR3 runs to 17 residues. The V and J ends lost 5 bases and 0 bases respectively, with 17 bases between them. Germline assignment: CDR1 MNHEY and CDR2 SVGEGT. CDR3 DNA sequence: TGTGCCAGCAGTAGACTTAGACTCTCCCCTAGCAATCAGCCCCAGCATTTT. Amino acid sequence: CASSRLRLSPSNQPQHF.

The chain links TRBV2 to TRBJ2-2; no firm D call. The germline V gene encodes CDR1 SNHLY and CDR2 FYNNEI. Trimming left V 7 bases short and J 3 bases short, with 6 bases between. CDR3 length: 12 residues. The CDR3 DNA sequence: TGTGCCAGCAACGGGCACACCGGGGAGCTGTTTTTT. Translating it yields CASNGHTGELFF.

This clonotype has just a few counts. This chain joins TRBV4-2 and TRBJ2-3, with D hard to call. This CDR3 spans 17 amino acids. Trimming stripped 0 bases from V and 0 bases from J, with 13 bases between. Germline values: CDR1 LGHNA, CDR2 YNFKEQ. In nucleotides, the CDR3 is TGTGCCAGCAGCCAAGAAGGTGCAGCAACTAGCACAGATACGCAGTATTTT. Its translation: CASSQEGAATSTDTQYF.

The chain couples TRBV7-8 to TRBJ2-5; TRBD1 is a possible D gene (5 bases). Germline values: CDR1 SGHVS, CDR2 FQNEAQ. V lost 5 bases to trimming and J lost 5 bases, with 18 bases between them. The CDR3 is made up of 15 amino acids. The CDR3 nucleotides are TGTGCCAGCAGCCCGACTCGGACAACCCTTGAGACCCAGTACTTC. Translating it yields CASSPTRTTLETQYF.

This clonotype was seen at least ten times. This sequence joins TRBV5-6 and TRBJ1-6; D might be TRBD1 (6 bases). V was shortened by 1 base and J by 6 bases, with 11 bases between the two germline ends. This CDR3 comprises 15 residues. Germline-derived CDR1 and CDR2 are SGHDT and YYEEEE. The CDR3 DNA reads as TGTGCCAGCAGCTTGTACAGGGACCGTAATTCACCCCTCCACTTT. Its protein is CASSLYRDRNSPLHF.

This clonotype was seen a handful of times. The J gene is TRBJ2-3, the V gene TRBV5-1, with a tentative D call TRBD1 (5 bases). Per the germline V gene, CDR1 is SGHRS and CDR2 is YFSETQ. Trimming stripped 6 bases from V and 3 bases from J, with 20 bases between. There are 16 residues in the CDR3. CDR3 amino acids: CASKIYRPDGTDTQYF. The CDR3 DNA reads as TGCGCCAGCAAAATCTACAGGCCCGACGGGACAGATACGCAGTATTTT. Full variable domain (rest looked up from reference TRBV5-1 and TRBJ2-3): KAGVTQTPRYLIKTRGQQVTLSCSPISGHRSVSWYQQTPGQGLQFLFEYFSETQRNKGNFPGRFSGRQFSNSRSEMNVSTLELGDSALYLCASKIYRPDGTDTQYFGPGTRLTVL.

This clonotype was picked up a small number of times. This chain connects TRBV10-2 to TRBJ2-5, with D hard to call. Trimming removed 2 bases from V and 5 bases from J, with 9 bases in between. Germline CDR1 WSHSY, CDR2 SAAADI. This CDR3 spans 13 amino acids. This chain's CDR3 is CASSENPLETQYF. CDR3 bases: TGCGCCAGCAGTGAGAACCCCTTGGAGACCCAGTACTTC.

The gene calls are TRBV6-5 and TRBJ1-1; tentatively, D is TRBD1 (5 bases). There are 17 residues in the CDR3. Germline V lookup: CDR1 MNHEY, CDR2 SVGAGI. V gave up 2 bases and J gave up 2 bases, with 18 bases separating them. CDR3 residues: CASSYRGSGAVNTEAFF. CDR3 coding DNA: TGTGCCAGCAGTTACCGAGGGTCCGGGGCAGTTAACACTGAAGCTTTCTTT.

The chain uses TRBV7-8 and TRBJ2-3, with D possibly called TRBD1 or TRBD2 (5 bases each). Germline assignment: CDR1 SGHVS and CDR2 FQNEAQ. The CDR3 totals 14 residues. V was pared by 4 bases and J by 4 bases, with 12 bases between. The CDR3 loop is CASSSGRPSDTQYF. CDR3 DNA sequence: TGTGCCAGCAGCTCGGGACGACCCTCAGATACGCAGTATTTT.

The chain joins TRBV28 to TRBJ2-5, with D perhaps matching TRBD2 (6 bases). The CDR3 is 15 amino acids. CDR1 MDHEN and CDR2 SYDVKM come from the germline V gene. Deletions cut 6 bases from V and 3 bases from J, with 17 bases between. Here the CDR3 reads CASSFLGGTKETQYF. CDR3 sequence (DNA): TGTGCCAGCAGCTTCCTTGGGGGGACCAAAGAGACCCAGTACTTC. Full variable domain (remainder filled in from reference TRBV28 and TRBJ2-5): DVKVTQSSRYLVKRTGEKVFLECVQDMDHENMFWYRQDPGLGLRLIYFSYDVKMKEKGDIPEGYSVSREKKERFSLILESASTNQTSMYLCASSFLGGTKETQYFGPGTRLLVL.

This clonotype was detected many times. The CDR3 sequence is CAISAGPGAKNIQYF. CDR3 coding DNA: TGTGCCATTTCAGCGGGTCCTGGGGCCAAAAACATTCAGTACTTC. The chain combines TRBV10-3 with TRBJ2-4, with D possibly TRBD2 on 6 matching bases. The germline V gene has CDR1 ENHRY and CDR2 SYGVKD. With 9 bases removed from V and 1 base from J, the gap between germline ends came to 16 bases. CDR3 length: 15 residues.

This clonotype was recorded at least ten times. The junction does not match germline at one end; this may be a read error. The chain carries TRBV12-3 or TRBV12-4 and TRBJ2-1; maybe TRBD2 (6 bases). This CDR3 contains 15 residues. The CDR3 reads CASRLGTPLNNEQFF. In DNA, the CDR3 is TGTGCCAGCAGATTAGGGACTCCTCTAAACAATGAGCAGTTCTTC.